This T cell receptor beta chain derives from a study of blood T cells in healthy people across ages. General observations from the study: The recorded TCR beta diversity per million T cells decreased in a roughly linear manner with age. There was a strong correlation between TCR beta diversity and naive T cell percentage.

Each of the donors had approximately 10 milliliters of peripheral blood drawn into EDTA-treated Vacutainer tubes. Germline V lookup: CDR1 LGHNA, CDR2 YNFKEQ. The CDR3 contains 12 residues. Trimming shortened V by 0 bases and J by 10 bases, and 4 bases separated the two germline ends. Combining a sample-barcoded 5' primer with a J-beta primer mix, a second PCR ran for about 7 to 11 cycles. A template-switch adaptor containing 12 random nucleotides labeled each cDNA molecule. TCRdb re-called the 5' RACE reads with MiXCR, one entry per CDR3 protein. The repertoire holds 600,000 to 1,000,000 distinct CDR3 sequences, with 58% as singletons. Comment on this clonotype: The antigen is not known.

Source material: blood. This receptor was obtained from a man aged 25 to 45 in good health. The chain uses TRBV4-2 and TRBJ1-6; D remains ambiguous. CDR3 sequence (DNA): TGTGCCAGCAGCCAAGATGGGTCACCCCTCCACTTT. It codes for CASSQDGSPLHF.